This TCR beta chain was obtained from a study of molecular identifiers for immune sequencing clone quantification. TCRdb re-called the PCR reads with MiXCR, one entry per CDR3 protein. The table has nearly 650,000 distinct CDR3 sequences, less than 30% seen once. This clonotype was counted many times. V was pared by 4 bases and J by 5 bases, with 5 bases between. The CDR3 spans 12 residues. Per the germline V gene, CDR1 is MGHRA and CDR2 is YSYEKL. Sequenced material: naive CD8+ T cells from blood, with Jurkat cell RNA spiked in. This sample's subset: FACS-sorted CD8+CD4-CCR7+CD45RA+ naive T cells. The chain has TRBV4-1 and TRBJ1-4; D not resolved. This TCR came from a human donor in good health. Some libraries in this study had Jurkat cell RNA spiked in. The CDR3 loop reads CASSRDNEKLFF. The CDR3 DNA follows: TGCGCCAGCAGCCGAGACAATGAAAAACTGTTTTTT.